This T cell receptor beta chain comes out of a study of response to subunit inactivated influenza vaccine. Study-level points and caveats: Each seasonal influenza vaccination, the authors suggested, recruits few new T cells.

This clonotype has only a few counts. The antigen is unknown. CDR1 and CDR2 (germline): MNHNS, SASEGT. V lost 8 bases and J lost 4, with 11 bases in between. This CDR3 region has 12 residues. TCRdb analysed the RT-PCR reads with MiXCR anew, one entry per CDR3 protein. The sample records 150,000 to 200,000 distinct CDR3 sequences, about 11% being singletons. Sequenced material: non-naive T cells sorted from PBMCs, taken roughly 45 days after vaccination. This chain uses TRBV6-1 with TRBJ1-1, with D unresolved. This receptor was obtained from a man aged 45-60 years who received an inactivated influenza vaccine. CDR3 sequence: CASEAGSTEAFF. DNA for the CDR3: TGTGCCAGCGAGGCCGGGAGCACTGAAGCTTTCTTT.